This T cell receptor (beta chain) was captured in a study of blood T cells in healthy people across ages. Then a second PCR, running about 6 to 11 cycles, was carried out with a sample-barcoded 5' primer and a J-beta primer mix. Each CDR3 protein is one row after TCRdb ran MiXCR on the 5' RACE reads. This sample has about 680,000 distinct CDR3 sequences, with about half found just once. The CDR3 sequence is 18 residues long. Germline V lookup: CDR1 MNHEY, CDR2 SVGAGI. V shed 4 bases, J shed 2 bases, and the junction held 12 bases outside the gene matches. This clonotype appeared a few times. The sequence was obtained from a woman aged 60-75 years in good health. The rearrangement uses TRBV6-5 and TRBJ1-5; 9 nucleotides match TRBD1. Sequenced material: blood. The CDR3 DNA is TGTGCCAGCAGTTTCGGACAGGGGCCCCTTTCGGGCAATCAGCCCCAGCATTTT. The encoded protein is CASSFGQGPLSGNQPQHF.